This T cell receptor beta chain was sequenced in a study of cytomegalovirus exposure and HLA in healthy donors. Primers for the PCR totalled 60 Vbeta and 13 Jbeta. TCRdb's copy holds only in-frame clones and misses some; the assay was immunoSEQ multiplex PCR. Here the sample spans 100,000 to 150,000 clones, roughly 82% being singletons. This clone was detected a few times. CDR3 size: 14 residues. Germline CDR1 and CDR2: MDHEN and SYDVKM. Trimming cost V 3 bases and J 2 bases, with 10 bases left between them. The source is a boy aged 10-17 years in good health and CMV-seronegative. This sequence joins TRBV28 and TRBJ1-1; D is undetermined. The material sequenced was PBMCs. In nucleotides, the CDR3 is TGTGCCAGCAGTTTGGCAGATCTTAACACTGAAGCTTTCTTT. Its translation is CASSLADLNTEAFF.